This T cell receptor beta chain was found in a study of technical replicates of blood from a handful of donors. CDR1 and CDR2 (germline): SGHTA, FQGNSA. Trimming removed 1 base from V and 2 bases from J; junction bases left unmatched: 5. The CDR3 is 17 amino acids. Profiling relied on immunoSEQ multiplex PCR, and the TCRdb table lists in-frame clones only, not all of them. The sample gives over 85,000 clones, approximately 95% of which show up once; 0.35% to 0.45% is in the top ten. Sequenced: T cells isolated from PBMCs. The sequence derives from a human donor in good health. The gene calls are TRBV7-2 and TRBJ2-3; 11 nucleotides match TRBD2. The CDR3 sequence is CASSLGGLADPTDTQYF. The CDR3 bases are TGTGCCAGCAGCTTAGGGGGACTAGCGGACCCCACAGATACGCAGTATTTT.